This TCR beta chain was recorded in a study of T cells after yellow fever vaccination. Study-wide findings and caveats: Shared CD4/CD8 clonotypes were a small share, likely from convergent recombination. Reappearing after the booster were most of the clones from primary vaccination (about 95% CD4, 88% CD8).

This clonotype was detected only a few times. The antigen is undetermined. Making TCR cDNA involved 5'RACE template switching, which added UMIs and a universal primer site. TCRdb used MiXCR to reprocess the 5' RACE reads, holding one entry per CDR3 protein. The sample includes 300,000 to 400,000 distinct CDR3 sequences, around 8.1% of them seen just once. CDR1 is DFQATT and CDR2 is SNEGSKA in the germline V gene (reference sequence). V lost 3 bases and J 2 bases, leaving 5 bases between the germline ends. The CDR3 extends over 12 amino acids. This rearrangement joins TRBV20-1 to TRBJ1-5; D gene ambiguous. This specimen consisted of PBMCs, obtained about 49 days after the first yellow fever vaccination. The origin of this receptor is a man between 18 and 29 years old who received the YFV17D yellow fever vaccine. As DNA, the CDR3 is TGCAGTGCTAGGTATGGCAATCAGCCCCAGCATTTT. Translating it yields CSARYGNQPQHF.